The sequence of this TCR beta chain was determined in a study of post-analysis software for immune sequencing data. Overall study results and limits: Comparison with controls showed significantly lower normalized Chao1 diversity in multiple sclerosis patients. The study found TRBV5-6, TRBV5-1 and TRBV20-1 among a few TRBV segments more frequent in patients than controls.

A remark on this clonotype: What it recognizes is unknown.

CDR3 length: 15 amino acids. Germline V gene sequence: CDR1 SGHTA, CDR2 FQGNSA. Prepared libraries of TCR beta cDNA carried unique molecular identifiers. A single record per CDR3 protein comes from TCRdb applying MiXCR to the PCR reads. Among roughly 600,000 distinct CDR3 sequences listed, roughly 47% were seen once. The sample comprised blood. The receptor was isolated from a girl aged 5-17 years with multiple sclerosis. The J gene is TRBJ2-4, the V gene TRBV7-2; 10 positions agree with TRBD1. The J call is doubtful: the DNA matches TRBJ2-7 better. The CDR3 is CASSFDRTGGSEQYF. The DNA for the CDR3 is TGTGCCAGCAGCTTCGACAGGACAGGGGGAAGCGAGCAGTACTTC.